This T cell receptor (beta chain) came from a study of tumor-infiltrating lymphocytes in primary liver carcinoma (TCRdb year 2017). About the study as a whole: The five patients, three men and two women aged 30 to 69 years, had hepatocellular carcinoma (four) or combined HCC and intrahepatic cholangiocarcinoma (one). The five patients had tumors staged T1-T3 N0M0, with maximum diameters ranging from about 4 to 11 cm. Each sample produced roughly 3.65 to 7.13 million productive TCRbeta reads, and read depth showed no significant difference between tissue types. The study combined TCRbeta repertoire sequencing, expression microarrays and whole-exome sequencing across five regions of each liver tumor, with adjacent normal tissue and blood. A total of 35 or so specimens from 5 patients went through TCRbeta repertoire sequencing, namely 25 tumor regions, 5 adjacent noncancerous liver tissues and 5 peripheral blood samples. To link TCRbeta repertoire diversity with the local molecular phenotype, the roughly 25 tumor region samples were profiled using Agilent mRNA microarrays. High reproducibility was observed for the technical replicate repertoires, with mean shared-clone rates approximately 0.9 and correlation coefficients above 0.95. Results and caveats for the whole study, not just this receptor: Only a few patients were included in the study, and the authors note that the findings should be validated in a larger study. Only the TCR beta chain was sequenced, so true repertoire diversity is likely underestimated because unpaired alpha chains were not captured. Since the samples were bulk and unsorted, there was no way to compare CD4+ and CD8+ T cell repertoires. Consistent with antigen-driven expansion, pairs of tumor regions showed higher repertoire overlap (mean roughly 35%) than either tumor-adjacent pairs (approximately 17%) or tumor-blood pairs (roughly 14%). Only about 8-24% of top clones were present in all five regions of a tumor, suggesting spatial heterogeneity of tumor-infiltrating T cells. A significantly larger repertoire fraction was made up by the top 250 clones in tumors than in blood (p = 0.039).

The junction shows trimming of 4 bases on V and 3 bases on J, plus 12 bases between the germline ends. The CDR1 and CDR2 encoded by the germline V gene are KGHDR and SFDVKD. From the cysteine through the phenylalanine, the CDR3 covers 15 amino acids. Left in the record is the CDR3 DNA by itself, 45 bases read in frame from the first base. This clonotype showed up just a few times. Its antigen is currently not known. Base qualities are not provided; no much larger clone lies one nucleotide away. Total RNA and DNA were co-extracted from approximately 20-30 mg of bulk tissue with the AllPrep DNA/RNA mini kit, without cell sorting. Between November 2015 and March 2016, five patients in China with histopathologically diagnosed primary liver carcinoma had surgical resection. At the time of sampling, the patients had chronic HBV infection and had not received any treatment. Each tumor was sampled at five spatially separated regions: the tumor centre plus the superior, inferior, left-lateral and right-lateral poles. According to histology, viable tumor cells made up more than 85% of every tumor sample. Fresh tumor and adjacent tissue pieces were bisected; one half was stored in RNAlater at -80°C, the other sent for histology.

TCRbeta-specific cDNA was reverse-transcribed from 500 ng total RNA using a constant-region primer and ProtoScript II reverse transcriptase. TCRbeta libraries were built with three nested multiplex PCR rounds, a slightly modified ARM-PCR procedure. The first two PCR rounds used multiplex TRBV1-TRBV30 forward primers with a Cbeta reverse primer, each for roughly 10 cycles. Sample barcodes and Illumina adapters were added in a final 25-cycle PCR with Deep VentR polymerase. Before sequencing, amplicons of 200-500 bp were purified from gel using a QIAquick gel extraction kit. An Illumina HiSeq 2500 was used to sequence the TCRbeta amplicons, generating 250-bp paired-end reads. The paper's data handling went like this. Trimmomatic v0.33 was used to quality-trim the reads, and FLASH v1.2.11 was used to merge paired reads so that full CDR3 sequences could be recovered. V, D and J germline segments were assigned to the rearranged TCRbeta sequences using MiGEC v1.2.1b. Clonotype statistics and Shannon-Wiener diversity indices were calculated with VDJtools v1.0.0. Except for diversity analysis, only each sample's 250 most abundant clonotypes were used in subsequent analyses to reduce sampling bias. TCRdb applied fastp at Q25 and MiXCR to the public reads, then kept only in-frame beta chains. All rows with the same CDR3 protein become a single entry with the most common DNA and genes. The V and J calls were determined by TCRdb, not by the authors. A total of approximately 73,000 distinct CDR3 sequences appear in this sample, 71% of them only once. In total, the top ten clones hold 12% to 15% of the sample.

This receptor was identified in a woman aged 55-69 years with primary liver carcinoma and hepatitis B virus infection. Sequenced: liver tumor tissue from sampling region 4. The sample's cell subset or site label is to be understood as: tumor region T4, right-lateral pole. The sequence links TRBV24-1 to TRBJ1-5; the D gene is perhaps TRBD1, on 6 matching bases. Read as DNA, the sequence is TGTGCCACCAGTGAGATAGGACAGCACAATCAGCCCCAGCATTTT. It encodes CATSEIGQHNQPQHF.